This entry concerns a single TCR beta chain. The sample originates from a study of cytomegalovirus exposure and HLA in healthy donors. The PCR used 60 Vbeta and 13 Jbeta primers. Method: immunoSEQ multiplex PCR; TCRdb's copy keeps in-frame clones and lacks some. The sample consists of more than 110,000 clones, nearly 10% of them appearing once. Germline assignment: CDR1 GTSNPN and CDR2 SVGIG (reference sequence). The CDR3 is 15 amino acids. With 0 bases removed from V and 5 bases from J, the gap between germline ends came to 16 bases. Source material: PBMCs. The chain recombines TRBV30 with TRBJ2-5, with TRBD2 as a possible D gene (7 bases). This receptor was obtained from a man aged 50 to 60 in good health and CMV-seronegative. The CDR3 loop reads CAWSVRGRAGETQYF. The CDR3 bases are TGTGCCTGGAGTGTTAGGGGGAGGGCAGGGGAGACCCAGTACTTC.